These T cell receptor beta chains were read from a single sample in a study of lymphopenia after photon versus proton radiotherapy. TCRdb's table, derived via immunoSEQ multiplex PCR, lists solely in-frame clones and lacks some. This sample has roughly 30,000 clones, with about four fifths found just once. The source material was peripheral blood, sampled from a patient treated with photon-based radiotherapy. All receptors derive from a middle-aged man with gastric cancer. Both conserved end residues are part of each CDR3. Fields, in order: V gene, D gene, CDR3 length, J gene, clone size, CDR3 DNA, CDR3 protein. D genes are given only for firm matches. Clone size, where shown, is once, few, many, or a class for clones that have expanded.

v_call: TRBV7-6; d_call: NA; cdr3_length: 12; j_call: TRBJ2-5; clone_size: once; cdr3_nt: TGTGCCAGCAGCCGGATTGCGGAGATCCAGTACTTC; cdr3_aa: CASSRIAEIQYF
v_call: TRBV30; d_call: NA; cdr3_length: 14; j_call: TRBJ1-5; clone_size: few; cdr3_nt: TGTGCCTGGAGTGGATGGGGGGATGGGCAGCCCCAGCATTTT; cdr3_aa: CAWSGWGDGQPQHF
v_call: TRBV6-1; d_call: TRBD1; cdr3_length: 16; j_call: TRBJ1-5; clone_size: NA; cdr3_nt: TGTGCCATCAGTGACCGCTCGGGACAGGGCAATCAGCCCCAGCATTTT; cdr3_aa: CAISDRSGQGNQPQHF
v_call: TRBV2; d_call: TRBD1; cdr3_length: 14; j_call: TRBJ1-1; clone_size: NA; cdr3_nt: TGTGCCAACAGACAGGGCGAGATGAACACTGAAGCTTTCTTT; cdr3_aa: CANRQGEMNTEAFF
v_call: TRBV27; d_call: NA; cdr3_length: 12; j_call: TRBJ2-7; clone_size: few; cdr3_nt: TGTGCCACCGGGGACACCTACTACGAGCAGTACTTC; cdr3_aa: CATGDTYYEQYF
v_call: TRBV2; d_call: TRBD2; cdr3_length: 14; j_call: TRBJ2-5; clone_size: NA; cdr3_nt: TGTGCCAGCAGTGTCGGCGGGAGCCGGGAGACCCAGTACTTC; cdr3_aa: CASSVGGSRETQYF
v_call: TRBV15; d_call: NA; cdr3_length: 12; j_call: TRBJ1-4; clone_size: NA; cdr3_nt: TGTGCCACCTCGCGGGGTGGGGAAAAACTGTTTTTT; cdr3_aa: CATSRGGEKLFF
v_call: TRBV5-1; d_call: TRBD1; cdr3_length: 15; j_call: TRBJ1-2; clone_size: NA; cdr3_nt: TGCGCCAGCAGCTCGGGACAGGGCATTGGCTATGGCTACACCTTC; cdr3_aa: CASSSGQGIGYGYTF
v_call: TRBV6-6; d_call: TRBD1; cdr3_length: 12; j_call: TRBJ1-5; clone_size: NA; cdr3_nt: TGTGCCACCCGGGACAGGGGCCGGATAGAGCATTTT; cdr3_aa: CATRDRGRIEHF
v_call: TRBV6-4; d_call: NA; cdr3_length: 13; j_call: TRBJ2-1; clone_size: NA; cdr3_nt: TGTGCCAGCAGTGAAACCCGTGACAATGAGCAGTTCTTC; cdr3_aa: CASSETRDNEQFF
v_call: TRBV5-1; d_call: NA; cdr3_length: 14; j_call: TRBJ1-1; clone_size: NA; cdr3_nt: TGCGCCAGCATTCCGGGACACTCCCAGCGAGAAGCTTTCTTT; cdr3_aa: CASIPGHSQREAFF
v_call: TRBV9; d_call: NA; cdr3_length: 13; j_call: TRBJ1-2; clone_size: once; cdr3_nt: TGTGCCAGCAGCGTCTCCCGGGAGACTGGCTACACCTTC; cdr3_aa: CASSVSRETGYTF
v_call: TRBV6-1; d_call: NA; cdr3_length: 15; j_call: TRBJ1-4; clone_size: NA; cdr3_nt: TGTGCCAGCAGTTGGAGTCAGACAACTAATGAAAAACTGTTTTTT; cdr3_aa: CASSWSQTTNEKLFF
v_call: TRBV30; d_call: TRBD2; cdr3_length: 18; j_call: TRBJ2-3; clone_size: NA; cdr3_nt: TGTGCCTGGAGCCGTTTCCTCCTAGCGGGGGGTTCCACAGATACGCAGTATTTT; cdr3_aa: CAWSRFLLAGGSTDTQYF
v_call: TRBV6-1; d_call: NA; cdr3_length: 12; j_call: TRBJ1-6; clone_size: NA; cdr3_nt: TGTGCCAGCGCGGACCATAATTCACCCCTCCACTTT; cdr3_aa: CASADHNSPLHF
v_call: TRBV18; d_call: NA; cdr3_length: 12; j_call: TRBJ2-1; clone_size: NA; cdr3_nt: TGTGCCAGCTCAAGGGACACCCATGAGCAGTTCTTC; cdr3_aa: CASSRDTHEQFF
v_call: TRBV9; d_call: NA; cdr3_length: 16; j_call: TRBJ2-1; clone_size: NA; cdr3_nt: TGTGCCAGCAGCGCTCCGAGAACTTTCTCCTACAATGAGCAGTTCTTC; cdr3_aa: CASSAPRTFSYNEQFF